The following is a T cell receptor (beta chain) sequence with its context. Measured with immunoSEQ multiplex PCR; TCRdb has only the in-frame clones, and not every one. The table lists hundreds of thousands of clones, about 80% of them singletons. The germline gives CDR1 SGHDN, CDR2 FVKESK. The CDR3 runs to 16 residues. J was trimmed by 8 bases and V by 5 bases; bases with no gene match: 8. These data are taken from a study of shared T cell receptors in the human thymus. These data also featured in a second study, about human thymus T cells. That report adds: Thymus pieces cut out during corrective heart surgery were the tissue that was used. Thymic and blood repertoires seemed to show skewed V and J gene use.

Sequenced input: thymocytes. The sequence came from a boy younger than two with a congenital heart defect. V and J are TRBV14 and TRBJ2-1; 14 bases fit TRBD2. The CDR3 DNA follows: TGTGCCAGCAGCTACGAAGGGACTAGCGGGAGAGATGAGCAGTTCTTC. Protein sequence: CASSYEGTSGRDEQFF.